The rows below give T cell receptor beta chains drawn from one sample of a study of neurological immune-mediated disorders. MiXCR, applied by TCRdb to the 5' RACE reads, yields one record per CDR3 protein. The sample includes 45,000 to 50,000 distinct CDR3 sequences, over 20% of them seen just once. Sample: PBMCs. These receptor sequences come from a woman in her seventies in good health. Each CDR3 is given with its conserved first and last residue. Fields, in order: clone size, J gene, V gene, D gene, CDR3 protein, CDR3 DNA. The D gene is left open where the match is weak. Expanded clones get a size class; other rows say once, few or many, or leave the size out.

many | TRBJ2-7 | TRBV18 | . | CASSPLVGGDEQYF | TGTGCCAGCTCACCCCTCGTGGGTGGAGACGAGCAGTACTTC
many | TRBJ2-1 | TRBV5-5 | . | CASSLWAGDQFF | TGTGCCAGCAGCTTGTGGGCAGGGGACCAGTTCTTC
many | TRBJ2-3 | TRBV3-1 | TRBD2 | CASSHVAGGRSTDTQYF | TGTGCCAGCAGCCACGTAGCGGGAGGCCGTTCCACAGATACGCAGTATTTT
many | TRBJ1-1 | TRBV6-5 | . | CASSYTISLNTEAFF | TGTGCCAGCAGTTATACGATCAGCTTGAACACTGAAGCTTTCTTT
many | TRBJ2-1 | TRBV4-1 | TRBD1 | CASSQAWTGGFDEQFF | TGCGCCAGCAGCCAAGCCTGGACAGGGGGCTTCGATGAGCAGTTCTTC
many | TRBJ1-4 | TRBV20-1 | . | CSARPANRGATNEKLFF | TGCAGTGCTAGACCAGCAAACCGAGGGGCAACTAATGAAAAACTGTTTTTT
many | TRBJ2-5 | TRBV5-1 | . | CASSLVAQGGQETQYF | TGCGCCAGCAGCTTGGTGGCGCAAGGGGGCCAAGAGACCCAGTACTTC
many | TRBJ1-1 | TRBV20-1 | . | CSAWAPGGTEAFF | TGCAGTGCTTGGGCCCCGGGGGGCACTGAAGCTTTCTTT
once | TRBJ1-1 | TRBV24-1 | . | CATSGRRGEAFF | TGTGCCACCAGTGGCCGGAGGGGTGAAGCTTTCTTT
. | TRBJ2-5 | TRBV11-2 | . | CASSPQDYGETQYF | TGTGCCAGCAGCCCGCAGGACTATGGGGAGACCCAGTACTTC
many | TRBJ2-4 | TRBV12-3/TRBV12-4 | . | CASSSPWEAKNIQYF | TGTGCCAGCAGTTCCCCCTGGGAAGCCAAAAACATTCAGTACTTC
. | TRBJ1-1 | TRBV7-2 | . | CASGKQGSHTEAFF | TGTGCCAGCGGGAAACAGGGATCCCACACTGAAGCTTTCTTT
. | TRBJ2-3 | TRBV20-1 | . | CSAGAGGVGDTQYF | TGCAGTGCTGGGGCAGGGGGGGTAGGAGATACGCAGTATTTT
many | TRBJ2-2 | TRBV5-1 | . | CASSSSGHINTGELFF | TGCGCCAGCAGCTCCTCTGGGCACATTAACACCGGGGAGCTGTTTTTT
. | TRBJ2-3 | TRBV5-1 | TRBD2 | CASSPTSGGGTQYF | TGCGCCAGCAGCCCAACTAGCGGGGGAGGTACGCAGTATTTT
many | TRBJ2-2 | TRBV4-3 | TRBD1 | CASSLGGTGAGELFF | TGCGCCAGCAGCCTGGGTGGGACAGGTGCCGGGGAGCTGTTTTTT
many | TRBJ1-4 | TRBV7-8 | . | CASSVHRTTNEKLFF | TGTGCCAGCAGCGTCCACAGGACAACTAATGAAAAACTGTTTTTT
. | TRBJ2-3 | TRBV4-1 | TRBD1 | CASSQEGQGRGTQYF | TGCGCCAGCAGCCAAGAGGGACAGGGCCGCGGGACGCAGTATTTT
few | TRBJ2-1 | TRBV7-7 | . | CASSLGDSPSNEQFF | TGTGCCAGCAGCTTAGGTGACAGTCCTTCCAATGAGCAGTTCTTC
. | TRBJ1-5 | TRBV20-1 | . | CSAQRPGGSNQPQHF | TGCAGTGCCCAGAGGCCCGGAGGCAGCAATCAGCCCCAGCATTTT
. | TRBJ1-6 | TRBV7-9 | . | CASSPYGTYSPLHF | TGTGCCAGCAGCCCTTACGGGACGTATTCACCCCTCCACTTT
many | TRBJ2-7 | TRBV7-2 | TRBD2 | CASSHQILAGGAYEQYF | TGTGCCAGCAGCCACCAGATACTAGCGGGGGGAGCCTACGAGCAGTACTTC
many | TRBJ2-3 | TRBV5-1 | TRBD2 | CASSFGTSGSTDTQYF | TGCGCCAGCAGCTTTGGCACTAGCGGTAGCACAGATACGCAGTATTTT
many | TRBJ2-2 | TRBV5-1 | . | CASSPRTAEELFF | TGCGCCAGCAGCCCACGGACAGCAGAGGAGCTGTTTTTT
many | TRBJ2-3 | TRBV29-1 | . | CSAYRASTDTQYF | TGCAGCGCTTACAGGGCTAGCACAGATACGCAGTATTTT
many | TRBJ2-6 | TRBV5-1 | TRBD1 | CASKDQGAGANVLTF | TGCGCCAGCAAGGACCAGGGGGCTGGGGCCAACGTCCTGACTTTC
few | TRBJ2-6 | TRBV10-3 | TRBD1 | CAISPRTGGSGANVLTF | TGTGCCATCAGCCCTCGGACAGGAGGCTCTGGGGCCAACGTCCTGACTTTC
many | TRBJ2-5 | TRBV14 | . | CASSQVVGQETQYF | TGTGCCAGCAGCCAAGTAGTGGGGCAGGAGACCCAGTACTTC
. | TRBJ2-1 | TRBV27 | TRBD2 | CASAPLSGIASYNEQFF | TGTGCCAGCGCCCCGCTGAGCGGGATTGCGTCCTACAATGAGCAGTTCTTC
many | TRBJ1-5 | TRBV20-1 | . | CSAPSVGGDDQPQHF | TGCAGTGCCCCCTCCGTCGGGGGGGACGATCAGCCCCAGCATTTT
many | TRBJ2-1 | TRBV28 | . | CASSLLSSSQFF | TGTGCCAGCAGTTTACTTTCTTCTAGCCAGTTCTTC
few | TRBJ2-2 | TRBV9 | . | CASSTREGGAGELFF | TGTGCCAGCAGCACCCGTGAGGGGGGGGCCGGGGAGCTGTTTTTT
few | TRBJ2-7 | TRBV6-5 | TRBD2 | CTSSTTSDIYEQYF | TGTACCAGCAGCACGACTAGCGACATCTACGAGCAGTACTTC
many | TRBJ2-2 | TRBV5-6 | . | CASSLGGAGELFF | TGTGCCAGCAGCTTGGGCGGAGCCGGGGAGCTGTTTTTT
. | TRBJ2-1 | TRBV5-5 | . | CASSLARDNEQFF | TGTGCCAGCAGCTTGGCCCGCGATAATGAGCAGTTCTTC
many | TRBJ1-3 | TRBV4-3 | TRBD1 | CASSQRPHTGDGNTIYF | TGCGCCAGCAGCCAACGCCCTCACACAGGGGACGGAAACACCATATATTTT
many | TRBJ2-7 | TRBV20-1 | . | CSASGAVGYEQYF | TGCAGTGCTAGTGGAGCAGTAGGCTACGAGCAGTACTTC
many | TRBJ2-2 | TRBV5-1 | . | CASSLAGQNGELFF | TGCGCCAGCAGCTTGGCCGGACAGAACGGGGAGCTGTTTTTT
many | TRBJ1-2 | TRBV5-1 | TRBD1 | CASSLEPGQGNYGYTF | TGCGCCAGCAGCCTGGAACCGGGACAGGGAAACTATGGCTACACCTTC
many | TRBJ2-7 | TRBV20-1 | . | CSAQLYYEQYF | TGCAGTGCTCAGTTATACTACGAGCAGTACTTC
. | TRBJ2-3 | TRBV5-1 | TRBD2 | CASSLGLADLLGTDTQYF | TGCGCCAGCAGCCTGGGACTAGCGGACCTCCTGGGCACAGATACGCAGTATTTT
. | TRBJ2-1 | TRBV12-3/TRBV12-4 | . | CASSLPGAVYEQFF | TGTGCCAGCAGTTTACCGGGGGCGGTCTATGAGCAGTTCTTC
many | TRBJ1-1 | TRBV29-1 | . | CSVERGWGGAEAFF | TGCAGCGTTGAAAGGGGTTGGGGGGGGGCTGAAGCTTTCTTT
many | TRBJ2-1 | TRBV6-2/TRBV6-3 | . | CASRPGEAYEQFF | TGTGCCAGCAGGCCCGGGGAGGCCTATGAGCAGTTCTTC
. | TRBJ2-3 | TRBV20-1 | . | CSARVRAVSTDTQYF | TGCAGTGCTAGGGTTCGAGCGGTGAGCACAGATACGCAGTATTTT
many | TRBJ2-1 | TRBV4-1 | TRBD2 | CASSQDPQRGYNEQFF | TGCGCCAGCAGCCAAGACCCCCAGCGGGGCTACAATGAGCAGTTCTTC
many | TRBJ1-4 | TRBV15 | . | CATSKGQPMEKLFF | TGTGCCACCAGCAAGGGACAACCGATGGAAAAACTGTTTTTT
many | TRBJ1-2 | TRBV12-3/TRBV12-4 | . | CASSRGARGYTF | TGTGCCAGCAGTCGGGGCGCAAGGGGCTACACCTTC
many | TRBJ2-6 | TRBV5-1 | . | CASSLDPTSGANVLTF | TGCGCCAGCAGCTTGGACCCTACCTCTGGGGCCAACGTCCTGACTTTC
once | TRBJ1-1 | TRBV5-1 | . | CASSPPGLRTEAFF | TGCGCCAGCAGCCCCCCAGGGCTTAGAACTGAAGCTTTCTTT
. | TRBJ2-2 | TRBV24-1 | . | CATSDPPGLFGELFF | TGTGCCACCAGTGATCCCCCGGGCCTCTTCGGGGAGCTGTTTTTT
many | TRBJ2-5 | TRBV7-9 | TRBD2 | CASSPPGGETQYF | TGTGCCAGCAGCCCGCCGGGAGGCGAGACCCAGTACTTC
many | TRBJ2-7 | TRBV5-1 | . | CASSLGSGYYEQYF | TGCGCCAGCAGCTTGGGGAGCGGGTACTACGAGCAGTACTTC
many | TRBJ2-1 | TRBV27 | . | CASRNPSDPETYNEQFF | TGTGCCAGCAGAAACCCCTCGGACCCAGAAACCTACAATGAGCAGTTCTTC
many | TRBJ1-2 | TRBV15 | . | CATSREAWVYGYTF | TGTGCCACCAGCAGAGAGGCGTGGGTCTATGGCTACACCTTC